These T cell receptor beta chains were read from a single sample in a study of cytomegalovirus exposure and HLA in healthy donors. Sequencing was performed with immunoSEQ multiplex PCR; in TCRdb, only in-frame clones are kept and a portion is missing. The data show roughly 96,000 clones, about four fifths seen once. Sequences were obtained from PBMCs. Receptors were obtained from an older woman in good health and CMV-seropositive. The CDR3 runs from the conserved cysteine through the conserved F or W. D genes are given only for firm matches. Where a row states a size, it is once, few, many or the class of an expanded clone; other rows omit it.

D gene: -
clone size: -
J gene: TRBJ2-6
V gene: TRBV30
CDR3 length: 15
CDR3 protein: CAWSVSGTGANVLTF
CDR3 DNA: TGTGCCTGGAGTGTCTCAGGGACTGGGGCCAACGTCCTGACTTTC

D gene: TRBD2
clone size: -
J gene: TRBJ2-7
V gene: TRBV11-3
CDR3 length: 13
CDR3 protein: CASGTSGTLEQYF
CDR3 DNA: TGTGCCAGCGGGACTAGCGGTACTCTCGAGCAGTACTTC

D gene: -
clone size: -
J gene: TRBJ2-5
V gene: TRBV6-5
CDR3 length: 13
CDR3 protein: CASRSQNQETQYF
CDR3 DNA: TGTGCCAGCAGGTCCCAAAACCAAGAGACCCAGTACTTC

D gene: -
clone size: -
J gene: TRBJ2-7
V gene: TRBV9
CDR3 length: 15
CDR3 protein: CASSVGGPGTNEQYF
CDR3 DNA: TGTGCCAGCAGCGTAGGGGGGCCCGGGACGAACGAGCAGTACTTC

D gene: -
clone size: once
J gene: TRBJ2-2
V gene: TRBV15
CDR3 length: 17
CDR3 protein: CATSIVGGWKVTGELFF
CDR3 DNA: TGTGCCACCAGCATTGTAGGGGGTTGGAAGGTAACCGGGGAGCTGTTTTTT

D gene: TRBD2
clone size: -
J gene: TRBJ2-1
V gene: TRBV25-1
CDR3 length: 10
CDR3 protein: CASRGGEQFF
CDR3 DNA: TGTGCCAGCAGGGGGGGGGAGCAGTTCTTC

D gene: TRBD1
clone size: once
J gene: TRBJ1-4
V gene: TRBV2
CDR3 length: 14
CDR3 protein: CASSDEGAWEKLFF
CDR3 DNA: TGTGCCAGCAGTGATGAGGGGGCTTGGGAAAAACTGTTTTTT

D gene: TRBD2
clone size: once
J gene: TRBJ2-7
V gene: TRBV27
CDR3 length: 15
CDR3 protein: CASSARLAGTYEQYF
CDR3 DNA: TGTGCCAGCAGTGCAAGGCTAGCGGGGACCTACGAGCAGTACTTC

D gene: TRBD2
clone size: -
J gene: TRBJ2-5
V gene: TRBV27
CDR3 length: 14
CDR3 protein: CASSRAGRGETQYF
CDR3 DNA: TGTGCCAGCAGTCGAGCGGGGCGGGGGGAGACCCAGTACTTC

D gene: -
clone size: -
J gene: TRBJ2-7
V gene: TRBV5-4
CDR3 length: 16
CDR3 protein: CASSRGGSTTSYEQYF
CDR3 DNA: TGTGCCAGCAGCCGCGGAGGGTCAACTACCTCCTACGAGCAGTACTTC

D gene: -
clone size: -
J gene: TRBJ1-1
V gene: TRBV6-1
CDR3 length: 14
CDR3 protein: CASSEPRLAAEAFF
CDR3 DNA: TGTGCCAGCAGTGAGCCTAGACTCGCGGCTGAAGCTTTCTTT

D gene: -
clone size: -
J gene: TRBJ2-3
V gene: TRBV25-1
CDR3 length: 15
CDR3 protein: CASSEYLAGTDTQYF
CDR3 DNA: TGTGCCAGCAGTGAATATCTAGCAGGCACAGATACGCAGTATTTT

D gene: -
clone size: -
J gene: TRBJ1-1
V gene: TRBV6-1
CDR3 length: 12
CDR3 protein: CASKGQNTEAFF
CDR3 DNA: TGTGCCAGCAAGGGGCAGAACACTGAAGCTTTCTTT

D gene: TRBD1
clone size: -
J gene: TRBJ1-4
V gene: TRBV19
CDR3 length: 14
CDR3 protein: CASTPGQGYEKLFF
CDR3 DNA: TGTGCCAGTACGCCGGGACAGGGGTACGAAAAACTGTTTTTT

D gene: -
clone size: -
J gene: TRBJ2-5
V gene: TRBV19
CDR3 length: 15
CDR3 protein: CASSIGGSPGETQYF
CDR3 DNA: TGTGCCAGTAGCATAGGTGGCAGTCCAGGGGAGACCCAGTACTTC

D gene: TRBD1
clone size: -
J gene: TRBJ1-5
V gene: TRBV23-1
CDR3 length: 13
CDR3 protein: CASSPGTDEPQHF
CDR3 DNA: TGCGCCAGCAGTCCCGGGACAGACGAGCCCCAGCATTTT

D gene: TRBD1
clone size: -
J gene: TRBJ2-2
V gene: TRBV5-1
CDR3 length: 15
CDR3 protein: CASSSDRITGGELFF
CDR3 DNA: TGCGCCAGCAGCTCGGACAGGATCACGGGCGGGGAGCTGTTTTTT